This T cell receptor beta chain was captured in a study of blood T cell repertoires in COVID-19. Per the study methods: Amplifying reference gene primers gave estimates of nucleated cell counts. The table came from immunoSEQ multiplex PCR; TCRdb's copy has only in-frame clones and leaves some out. From that table come the V and J calls and clone size; the DNA was used to work out D and trimming. The sample yields a few hundred thousand clones, about 88% seen once. Living in 24 US areas, the participants were between roughly 18 and 90 years of age. All exposed participants met a person with COVID-19 within 2 weeks before entering the study. Sequencing input: PBMCs or T cells enriched from blood (not recorded which). The TCR originated in a woman aged 45-60 years who had been exposed to COVID-19.

CDR3 loop: CASSWDGTRNEQYF. The CDR3 bases are TGTGCCAGCAGCTGGGACGGGACTAGAAACGAGCAGTACTTC. The rearrangement joins TRBV7-2 to TRBJ2-7, with 8 positions matching TRBD2. V lost 4 bases to trimming and J lost 5 bases; unmatched junction nucleotides: 7. This CDR3 region has 14 residues. CDR1 and CDR2 from the germline V gene are SGHTA and FQGNSA. The variable domain in full, completed from reference TRBV7-2 and TRBJ2-7, reads GAGVSQSPSNKVTEKGKDVELRCDPISGHTALYWYRQSLGQGLEFLIYFQGNSAPDKSGLPSDRFSAERTGGSVSTLTIQRTQQEDSAVYLCASSWDGTRNEQYFGPGTRLTVT.